This TCR beta chain was retrieved from a study of CDR3 diversity in severe acne. TCRdb passed the PCR reads through MiXCR, listing each CDR3 protein once. The sample has approximately 84,000 distinct CDR3 sequences, around 53% seen once; the top ten hold around an eighth. This CDR3 contains 14 residues. Germline V gene data show CDR1 as DFQATT and CDR2 as SNEGSKA (reference sequence). V was trimmed by 5 bases and J by 5 bases, leaving 19 bases between them. The material sequenced was blood. The J gene is TRBJ2-7, the V gene TRBV20-1; tentative D call: TRBD2 (5 bases). The receptor was isolated from a male donor in good health, without acne. The CDR3 DNA is TGCAGTGCTCCAGAGGCGGGTCTTGGCCACGAGCAGTACTTC. Protein product: CSAPEAGLGHEQYF.